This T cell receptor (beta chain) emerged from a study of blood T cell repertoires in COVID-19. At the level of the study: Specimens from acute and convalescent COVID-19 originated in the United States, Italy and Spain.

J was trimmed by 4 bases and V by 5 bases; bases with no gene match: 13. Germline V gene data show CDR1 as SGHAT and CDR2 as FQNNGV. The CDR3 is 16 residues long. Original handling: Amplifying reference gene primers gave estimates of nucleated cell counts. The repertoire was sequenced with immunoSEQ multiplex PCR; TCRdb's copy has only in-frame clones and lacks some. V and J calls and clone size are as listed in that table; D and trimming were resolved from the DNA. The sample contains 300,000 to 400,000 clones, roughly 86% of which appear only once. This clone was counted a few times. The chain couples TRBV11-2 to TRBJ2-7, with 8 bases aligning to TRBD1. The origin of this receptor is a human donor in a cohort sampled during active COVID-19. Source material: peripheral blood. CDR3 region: CASSRIGQGATYEQYF. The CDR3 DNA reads TGTGCCAGCAGCCGGATCGGGCAGGGGGCGACGTACGAGCAGTACTTC. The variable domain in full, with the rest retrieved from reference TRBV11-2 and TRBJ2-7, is EAGVAQSPRYKIIEKRQSVAFWCNPISGHATLYWYQQILGQGPKLLIQFQNNGVVDDSQLPKDRFSAERLKGVDSTLKIQPAKLEDSAVYLCASSRIGQGATYEQYFGPGTRLTVT.